This TCR beta chain was observed in a study of shared clonotypes between healthy human individuals. Study-level points and caveats: Clonotypes shared by all four sorted-subset donors had higher generation probabilities than non-shared clonotypes. The diversity represented, both genetic and in exposure history, was limited by few donors.

Remarks on this clone: What it binds is not known.

It was 200 to 250 ng DNA, tens of thousands of T cell genomes, that sorted-subset replicate PCRs used. The table came from immunoSEQ multiplex PCR; TCRdb's copy has only in-frame clones and leaves some out. This sample has more than 2 million clones, with 90% to 95% found just once. Terminally differentiated effector memory CD45RA+ cells were excluded from the naive CD8 cells, which were CD45RO-negative and positively selected for CCR7. The sequence derives from a young man in good health. Some clones in this sample may be carry-over from other donors' samples. Specimen: naive CD8+ T cells from PBMCs.

The DNA of the CDR3 is TGTGCCAGCAGCTTCCCCGAGGGACTAGCGGAACCTCAAGAGACCCAGTACTTC. Translating gives CASSFPEGLAEPQETQYF. V gene TRBV7-2 combines with J gene TRBJ2-5; 11 bases are shared with TRBD2. The J segment lost 2 bases and the V segment lost 3 bases, leaving 11 bases of the junction unmatched. The CDR3 length is 18 residues. CDR1 SGHTA and CDR2 FQGNSA come from the germline V gene.